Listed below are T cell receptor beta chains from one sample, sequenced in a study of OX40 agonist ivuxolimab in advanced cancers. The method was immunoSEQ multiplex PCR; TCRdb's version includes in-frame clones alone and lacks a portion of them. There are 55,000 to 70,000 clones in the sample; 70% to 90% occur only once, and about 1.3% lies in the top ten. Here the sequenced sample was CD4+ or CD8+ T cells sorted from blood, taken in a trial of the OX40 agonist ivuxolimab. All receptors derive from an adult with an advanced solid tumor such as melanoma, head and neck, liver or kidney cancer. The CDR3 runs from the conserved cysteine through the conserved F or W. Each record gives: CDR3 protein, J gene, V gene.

CASSFGGENIQYF,TRBJ2-4,TRBV5-1
CASREGRAYGYTF,TRBJ1-2,TRBV19
CASSLGQGLDEQYF,TRBJ2-7,TRBV5-1
CAWRVYNSPLHF,TRBJ1-6,TRBV30
CASSPREGGGYTEAFF,TRBJ1-1,TRBV7-2
CASSTGGDTQYF,TRBJ2-3,TRBV19
CATSAPGLRGIQYF,TRBJ2-4,TRBV15
CASSLIGLAEQETQYF,TRBJ2-5,TRBV28
CASRGYAGVESGTQYF,TRBJ2-5,TRBV5-1
CASSARGQGSSYNSPLHF,TRBJ1-6,TRBV7-2
CASSYKAGLYNEQFF,TRBJ2-1,TRBV6-5
CASSERDVNFKNGYTF,TRBJ1-2,TRBV11-3
CASSLVLAGRDEQFF,TRBJ2-1,TRBV7-7
CASSQELTSGRAYEQYF,TRBJ2-7,TRBV4-3